Following are 9 T cell receptor beta chains from one sample sequenced in a study of blood T cell repertoires in COVID-19 (TCRdb year 2020). Library prep was done by the immunoSEQ multiplex PCR assay. What TCRdb holds here is the immuneACCESS table cut down to in-frame rearrangements. Part of the clones is not present; checked against another copy, under half of the missing clones reflect an unresolved V gene, and the others are unexplained. Recorded for this sample are 110,000 to 150,000 clones; around 89% of them occurred a single time. Roughly 11% of the sample rests with the top ten. The specimen sequenced was peripheral blood. The receptor set was obtained from a woman over 75 with acute or convalescent COVID-19.

This rearrangement joins TRBV9 to TRBJ2-1; 8 bases align to TRBD1. The CDR3 covers 15 residues. Germline CDR1 is SGDLS and CDR2 is YYNGEE. Losses at the gene ends were 2 bases for V and 4 bases for J; bases not matched to a gene: 5. In nucleotides, the CDR3 is TGTGCCAGCAGCGTCCAGGACAGGGAGTACAATGAGCAGTTCTTC. Its translation: CASSVQDREYNEQFF.

The chain uses TRBV30 and TRBJ1-1; 8 nucleotides align to TRBD1. CDR1 and CDR2 from the germline V gene are GTSNPN and SVGIG (reference sequence). The J segment lost 5 bases and the V segment lost 5 bases, leaving 7 bases of the junction unmatched. The CDR3 runs 13 residues. The CDR3 spells CAWDRGDWTEAFF. Written as DNA, the CDR3 is TGTGCCTGGGACAGGGGCGATTGGACTGAAGCTTTCTTT.

The chain has TRBV2 and TRBJ2-3; the match to TRBD1 covers 8 bases. With V trimmed by 3 bases and J by 7 bases, 6 bases remained unmatched. CDR3 size: 14 residues. Germline CDR1 is SNHLY and CDR2 is FYNNEI. CDR3 in DNA: TGTGCCAGCAGTGAGGGGACAGGCTTTAATACGCAGTATTTT. This gives the protein CASSEGTGFNTQYF.

The chain has TRBV19 and TRBJ1-1; 7 bases map to TRBD1. The germline V gene encodes CDR1 LNHDA and CDR2 SQIVND (reference sequence). The CDR3 has 15 amino acids. V lost 3 bases to trimming and J lost 2 bases; unmatched junction nucleotides: 6. CDR3 nucleotides: TGTGCCAGTAGTATCGGCGGGACAGCAAACACTGAAGCTTTCTTT. Translating gives CASSIGGTANTEAFF.

The J gene is TRBJ1-2, the V gene TRBV6-5; the D is unclear. CDR1 is MNHEY, CDR2 SVGAGI, per germline. Trimming took off 4 bases at V and 4 bases at J, with 13 bases between the two ends. CDR3 length: 14 amino acids. This chain's CDR3 is CASSLTRKGYGYTF. DNA for the CDR3: TGTGCCAGCAGTTTAACTAGGAAGGGCTATGGCTACACCTTC.

In its sample, this clone was seen a few times. The chain couples TRBV2 to TRBJ1-1; D is uncertain. This CDR3 spans 16 amino acids. The V gene lost 2 bases and the J gene lost 4 bases, with 17 bases spanning the gap. CDR1 is SNHLY and CDR2 is FYNNEI in the germline V gene. The CDR3 here is CASSESSQVPFTEAFF. The CDR3 DNA follows: TGTGCCAGCAGTGAAAGTAGTCAGGTACCGTTCACTGAAGCTTTCTTT.

The chain has TRBV3-1 (or the pseudogene TRBV3-2) and TRBJ2-5, with D possibly TRBD1 on 6 matching bases. The CDR3 runs to 13 residues. In germline, CDR1 is LGHDT, CDR2 YNNKEL (reference sequence). V was trimmed by 4 bases and J by 5 bases, leaving 11 bases between them. Here the CDR3 DNA reads TGTGCCAGCAGCCCCAGGGGTGGCGAGACCCAGTACTTC. Amino acid sequence: CASSPRGGETQYF.

The V call is TRBV5-1, the J call TRBJ2-5; 9 bases align to TRBD2. J lost 5 bases, V lost 6 bases, and 8 bases had no gene match. The CDR3 loop spans 14 amino acids. Germline CDR1 and CDR2: SGHRS and YFSETQ. CDR3 bases: TGCGCCAGCACCGAGACTAGCGGAATGGAGACCCAGTACTTC. It specifies CASTETSGMETQYF.

The gene calls are TRBV5-1 and TRBJ2-2, with D tentatively TRBD1 (5 bases). Between the trimmed V and J ends, which lost 4 bases and 5 bases, there was a span of 18 bases. The CDR3 has 16 residues. The germline V gene encodes CDR1 SGHRS and CDR2 YFSETQ. The CDR3 DNA sequence: TGCGCCAGCAGCATCTGGCCAGGGATGAATACCGGGGAGCTGTTTTTT. Protein product: CASSIWPGMNTGELFF.